One sample yielded the 3 T cell receptor beta chains listed below, sequenced in a study of monozygotic twins with inflammatory bowel disease. TCRdb processed the 5' RACE reads again and assigns one entry to each CDR3 protein, with no DNA. The listing records over 120,000 distinct CDR3 sequences. Sequencing was carried out using blood. The receptors shown here come from a human donor with ulcerative colitis or Crohn's disease, or a healthy co-twin of an affected twin (not recorded which).

The chain combines TRBV7-6 with TRBJ1-5. There are 13 residues in the CDR3. The germline V gene has CDR1 SGHVS and CDR2 FNYEAQ. The CDR3 sequence: CASSMRGGQPQHF.

V usage is TRBV7-9 and J usage is TRBJ1-1. This CDR3 is built from 14 residues. In germline, CDR1 is SEHNR, CDR2 FQNEAQ (reference sequence). CDR3 region: CASSLYTENTEAFF.

The V gene is TRBV3-1, the J gene TRBJ2-7; TCRdb reports TRBD1, a call that lacks DNA to check it against. This CDR3 is 16 amino acids long. CDR1 LGHDT and CDR2 YNNKEL come from the germline V gene (reference sequence). CDR3 sequence: CASSLGGGFLSYEQYF.